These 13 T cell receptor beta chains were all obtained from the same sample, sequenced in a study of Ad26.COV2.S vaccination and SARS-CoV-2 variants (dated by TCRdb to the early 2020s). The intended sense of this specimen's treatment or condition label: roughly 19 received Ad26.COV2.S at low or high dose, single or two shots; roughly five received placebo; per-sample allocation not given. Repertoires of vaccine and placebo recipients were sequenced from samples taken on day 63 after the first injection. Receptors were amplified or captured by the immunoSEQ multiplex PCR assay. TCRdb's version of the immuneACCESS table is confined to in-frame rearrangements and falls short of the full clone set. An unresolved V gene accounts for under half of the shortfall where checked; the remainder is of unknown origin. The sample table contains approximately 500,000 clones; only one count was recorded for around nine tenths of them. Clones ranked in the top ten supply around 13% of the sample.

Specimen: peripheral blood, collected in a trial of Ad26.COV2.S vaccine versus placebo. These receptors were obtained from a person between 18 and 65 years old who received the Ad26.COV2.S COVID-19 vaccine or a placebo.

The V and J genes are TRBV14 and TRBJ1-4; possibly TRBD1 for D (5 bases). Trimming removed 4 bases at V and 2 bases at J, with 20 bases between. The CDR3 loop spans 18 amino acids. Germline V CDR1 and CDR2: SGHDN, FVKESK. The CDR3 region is CASSRSGTQRRTNEKLFF. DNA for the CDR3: TGTGCCAGCAGCCGATCCGGGACTCAAAGAAGGACTAATGAAAAACTGTTTTTT.

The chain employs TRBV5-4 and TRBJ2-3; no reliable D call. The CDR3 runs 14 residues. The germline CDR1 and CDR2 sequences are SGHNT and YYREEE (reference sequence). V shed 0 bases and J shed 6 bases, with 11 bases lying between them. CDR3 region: CASSLGARTDTQYF. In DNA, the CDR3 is TGTGCCAGCAGCTTGGGGGCCCGAACGGATACGCAGTATTTT.

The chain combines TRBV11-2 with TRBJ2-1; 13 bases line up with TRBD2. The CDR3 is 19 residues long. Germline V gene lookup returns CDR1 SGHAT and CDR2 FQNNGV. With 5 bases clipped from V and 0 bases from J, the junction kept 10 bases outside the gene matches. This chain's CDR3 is CASSPGLAGFISSYNEQFF. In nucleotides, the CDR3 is TGTGCCAGCAGCCCGGGACTAGCGGGATTTATAAGCTCCTACAATGAGCAGTTCTTC.

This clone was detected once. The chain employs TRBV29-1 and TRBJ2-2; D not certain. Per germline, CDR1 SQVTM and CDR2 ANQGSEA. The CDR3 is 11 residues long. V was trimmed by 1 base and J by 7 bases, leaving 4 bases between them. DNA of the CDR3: TGCAGCGTTGAAGGAGGCGGGGAGCTGTTTTTT. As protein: CSVEGGGELFF.

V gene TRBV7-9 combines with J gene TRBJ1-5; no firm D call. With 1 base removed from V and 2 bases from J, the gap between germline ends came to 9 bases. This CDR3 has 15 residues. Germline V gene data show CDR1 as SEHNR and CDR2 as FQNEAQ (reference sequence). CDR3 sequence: CASSLEGLGNQPQHF. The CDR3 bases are TGTGCCAGCAGCTTAGAGGGTTTGGGCAATCAGCCCCAGCATTTT.

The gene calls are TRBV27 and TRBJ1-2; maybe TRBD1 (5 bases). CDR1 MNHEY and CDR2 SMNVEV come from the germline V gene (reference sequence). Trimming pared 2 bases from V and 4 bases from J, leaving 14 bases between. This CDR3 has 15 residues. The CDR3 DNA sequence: TGTGCCAGCAGTTTAAGAACAGGCGCACCCTATGGCTACACCTTC. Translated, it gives CASSLRTGAPYGYTF.

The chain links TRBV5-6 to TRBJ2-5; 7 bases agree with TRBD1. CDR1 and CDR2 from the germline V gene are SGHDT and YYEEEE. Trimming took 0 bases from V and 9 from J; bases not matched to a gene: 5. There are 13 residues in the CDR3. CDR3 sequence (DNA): TGTGCCAGCAGCTTGGGACAGGGATGGGCCCAGTACTTC. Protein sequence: CASSLGQGWAQYF.

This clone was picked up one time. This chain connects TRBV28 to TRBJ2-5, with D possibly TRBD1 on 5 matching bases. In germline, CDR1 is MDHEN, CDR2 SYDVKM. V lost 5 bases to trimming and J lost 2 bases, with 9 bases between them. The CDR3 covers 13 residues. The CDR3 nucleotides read TGTGCCAGCAGTGCTCAGGGACAAGAGACCCAGTACTTC. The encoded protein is CASSAQGQETQYF.

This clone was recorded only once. CDR3 amino acids: CASGRVQPNNEQFF. In DNA, the CDR3 is TGTGCCAGCGGTAGGGTCCAGCCCAACAATGAGCAGTTCTTC. The rearrangement uses TRBV6-6 and TRBJ2-1; no reliable D call. Germline CDR1 reads MNHNY; CDR2 reads SVGAGI (reference sequence). The CDR3 is 14 residues long. Trimming took 8 bases from V and 5 from J, leaving 16 bases between them.

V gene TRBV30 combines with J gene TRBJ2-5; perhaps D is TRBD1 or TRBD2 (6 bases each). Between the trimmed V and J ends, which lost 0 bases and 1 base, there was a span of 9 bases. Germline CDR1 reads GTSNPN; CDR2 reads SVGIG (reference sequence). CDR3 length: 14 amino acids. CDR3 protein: CAWSVKGGQETQYF. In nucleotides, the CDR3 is TGTGCCTGGAGTGTAAAGGGGGGCCAAGAGACCCAGTACTTC.

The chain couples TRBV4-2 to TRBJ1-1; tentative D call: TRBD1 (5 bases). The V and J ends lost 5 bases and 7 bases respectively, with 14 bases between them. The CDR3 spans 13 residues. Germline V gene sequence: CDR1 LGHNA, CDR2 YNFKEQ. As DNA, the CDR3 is TGTGCCAGCAGCGAGAGGGCAGGGATTGAAGCTTTCTTT. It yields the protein CASSERAGIEAFF.

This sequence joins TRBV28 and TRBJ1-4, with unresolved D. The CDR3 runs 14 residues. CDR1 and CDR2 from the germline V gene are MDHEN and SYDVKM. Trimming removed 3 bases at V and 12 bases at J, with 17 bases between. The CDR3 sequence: CASSLLQHSGELFF. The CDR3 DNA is TGTGCCAGCAGTTTGCTACAGCACAGCGGAGAACTGTTTTTT.

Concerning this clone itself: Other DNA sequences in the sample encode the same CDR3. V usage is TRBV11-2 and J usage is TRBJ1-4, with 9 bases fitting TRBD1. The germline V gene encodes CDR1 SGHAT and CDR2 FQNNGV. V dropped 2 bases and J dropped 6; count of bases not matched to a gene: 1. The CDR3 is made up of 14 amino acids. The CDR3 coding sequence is TGTGCCAGCAGCTTAACAGGGGGCGATGAAAAACTGTTTTTT. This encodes CASSLTGGDEKLFF.